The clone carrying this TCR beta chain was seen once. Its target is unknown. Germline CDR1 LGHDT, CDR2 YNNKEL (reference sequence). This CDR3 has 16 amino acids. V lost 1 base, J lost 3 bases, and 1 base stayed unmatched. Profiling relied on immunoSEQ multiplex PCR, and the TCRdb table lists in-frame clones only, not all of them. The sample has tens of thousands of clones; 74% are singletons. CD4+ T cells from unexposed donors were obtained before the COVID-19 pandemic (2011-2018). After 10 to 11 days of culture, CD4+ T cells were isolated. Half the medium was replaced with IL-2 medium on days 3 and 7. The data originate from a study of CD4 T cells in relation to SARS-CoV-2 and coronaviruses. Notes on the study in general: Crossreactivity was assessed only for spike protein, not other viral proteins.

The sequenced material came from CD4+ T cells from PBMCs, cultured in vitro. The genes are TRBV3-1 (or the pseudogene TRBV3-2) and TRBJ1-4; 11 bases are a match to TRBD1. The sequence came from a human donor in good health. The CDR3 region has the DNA TGTGCCAGCAGCCAAGGGGGACAGGGGGCTAATGAAAAACTGTTTTTT. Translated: CASSQGGQGANEKLFF.